The subject of this entry is one TCR beta chain. Its antigen is still unknown. Time point specified: persistent/refractory GD, antithyroid drugs over 5 years with positive TRAb. After RNA was extracted from PBMCs, the TCR library was made from it. Patients met American Thyroid Association criteria for Graves' disease. The authors built TCR beta libraries using iRepertoire HTBI primers and Arm-PCR of CDR3 regions. In the original processing: Overall, samples carried 62 TRBV and 14 TRBJ segments. Each CDR3 protein gets one entry after TCRdb re-called the multiplex PCR reads with MiXCR. The V and J calls were not made by the authors but by TCRdb's processing. This table holds about 460,000 distinct CDR3 sequences, about 22% found once. Per the germline V gene, CDR1 is MNHEY and CDR2 is SVGAGI. CDR3 length: 13 residues. The trim removed 2 bases at V and 5 bases at J, leaving 3 bases unmatched. This specimen comes from a study of regulatory T cells in long-lasting Graves disease. Study-wide findings and caveats: Newly diagnosed disease favored TRBV20-1 and TRBJ2-1 over persistent disease.

The receptor comes from a female donor with Graves disease. The sequencing used peripheral blood mononuclear cells (PBMCs), collected when the disease was refractory, from a patient treated with antithyroid drugs. The V call is TRBV6-5, the J call TRBJ2-7; TRBD1 agrees at 7 bases. Here the CDR3 reads CASSYVDRDEQYF. In DNA form, the CDR3 reads TGTGCCAGCAGTTACGTTGACAGGGACGAGCAGTACTTC.